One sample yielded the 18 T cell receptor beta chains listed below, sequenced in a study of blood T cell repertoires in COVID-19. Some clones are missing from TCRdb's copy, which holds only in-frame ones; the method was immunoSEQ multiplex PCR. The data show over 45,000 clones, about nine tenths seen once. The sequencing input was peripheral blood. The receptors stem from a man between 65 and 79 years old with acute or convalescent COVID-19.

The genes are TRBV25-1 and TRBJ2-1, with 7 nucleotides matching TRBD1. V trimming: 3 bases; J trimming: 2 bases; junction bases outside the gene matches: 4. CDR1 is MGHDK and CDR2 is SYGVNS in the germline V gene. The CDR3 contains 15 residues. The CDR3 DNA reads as TGTGCCAGCAGTGATGCTGGACAGGCCTACAATGAGCAGTTCTTC. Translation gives CASSDAGQAYNEQFF.

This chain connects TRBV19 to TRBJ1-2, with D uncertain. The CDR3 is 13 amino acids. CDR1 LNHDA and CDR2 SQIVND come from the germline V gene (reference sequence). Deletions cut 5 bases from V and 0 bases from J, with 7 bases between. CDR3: CASSHQSNYGYTF. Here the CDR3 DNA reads TGTGCCAGTAGTCATCAATCTAACTATGGCTACACCTTC.

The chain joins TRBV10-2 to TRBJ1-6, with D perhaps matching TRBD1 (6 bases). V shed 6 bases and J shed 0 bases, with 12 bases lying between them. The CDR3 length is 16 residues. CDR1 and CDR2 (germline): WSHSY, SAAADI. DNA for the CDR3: TGCGCCAGCAGCCCGGGACAAATCTCCTATAATTCACCCCTCCACTTT. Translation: CASSPGQISYNSPLHF.

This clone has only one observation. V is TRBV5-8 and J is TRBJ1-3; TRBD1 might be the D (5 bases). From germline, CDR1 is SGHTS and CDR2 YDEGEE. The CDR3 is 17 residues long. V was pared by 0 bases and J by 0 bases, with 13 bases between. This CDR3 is CASSLVLQAISGNTIYF. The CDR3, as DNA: TGTGCCAGCAGCTTGGTTTTACAGGCAATCTCTGGAAACACCATATATTTT.

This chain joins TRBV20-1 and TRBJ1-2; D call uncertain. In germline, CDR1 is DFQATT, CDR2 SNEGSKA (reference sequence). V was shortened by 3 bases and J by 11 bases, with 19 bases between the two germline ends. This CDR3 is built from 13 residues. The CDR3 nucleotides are TGCAGTGCTAGTATAGGAGGATTCTTTGGGTACACCTTC. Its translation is CSASIGGFFGYTF.

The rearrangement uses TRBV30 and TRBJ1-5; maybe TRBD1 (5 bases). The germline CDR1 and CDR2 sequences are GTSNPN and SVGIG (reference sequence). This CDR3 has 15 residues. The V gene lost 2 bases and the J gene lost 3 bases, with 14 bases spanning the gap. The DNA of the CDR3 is TGTGCCTGGAGTCCGCAGGGCCGCGCCAATCAGCCCCAGCATTTT. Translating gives CAWSPQGRANQPQHF.

CDR3 nucleotide sequence: TGTGCCAGCAGACGGTCGGGCAGGGGGAGCAATCAGCCCCAGCATTTT. This translates into CASRRSGRGSNQPQHF. J is TRBJ1-5 and V is TRBV28; 7 bases agree with TRBD1. Germline-derived CDR1 and CDR2 are MDHEN and SYDVKM. After removal of 6 bases from V and 1 base from J, the junction contained 9 bases not matched to a gene. The CDR3 consists of 16 residues.

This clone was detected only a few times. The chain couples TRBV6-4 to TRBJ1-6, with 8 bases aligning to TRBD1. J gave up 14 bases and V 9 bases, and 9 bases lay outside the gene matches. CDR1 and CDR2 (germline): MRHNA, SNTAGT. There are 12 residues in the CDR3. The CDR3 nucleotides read TGTGCCAGGAGGACAGGGCTCACGACCCTCCACTTT. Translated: CARRTGLTTLHF.

CDR3 coding DNA: TGTGCCAGCAGTAGACAGGGGGAGGGTGGCTACACCTTC. Translated: CASSRQGEGGYTF. The chain joins TRBV6-5 to TRBJ1-2, with 9 positions matching TRBD1. CDR1 and CDR2 (germline): MNHEY, SVGAGI. This CDR3 is built from 13 residues. V was pared by 5 bases and J by 7 bases, with 5 bases of the junction left unmatched.

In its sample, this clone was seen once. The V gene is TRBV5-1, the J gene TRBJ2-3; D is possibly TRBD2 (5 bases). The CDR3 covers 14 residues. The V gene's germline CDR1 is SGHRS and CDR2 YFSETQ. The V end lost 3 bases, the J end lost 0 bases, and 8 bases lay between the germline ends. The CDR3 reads CASSSGSSTDTQYF. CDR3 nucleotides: TGCGCCAGCAGCTCGGGGTCTAGCACAGATACGCAGTATTTT.

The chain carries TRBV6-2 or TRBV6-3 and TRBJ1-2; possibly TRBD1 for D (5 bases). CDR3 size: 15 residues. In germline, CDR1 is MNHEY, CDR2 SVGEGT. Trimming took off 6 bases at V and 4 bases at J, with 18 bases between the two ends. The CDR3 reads CASSHRRGPIYGYTF. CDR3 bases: TGTGCCAGCAGCCATCGGAGGGGACCCATCTATGGCTACACCTTC.

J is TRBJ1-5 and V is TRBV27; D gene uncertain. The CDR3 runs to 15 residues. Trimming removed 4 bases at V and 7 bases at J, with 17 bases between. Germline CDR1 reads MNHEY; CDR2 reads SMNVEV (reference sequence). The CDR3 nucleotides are TGTGCCAGCAGTTCTCGGGATGGGTACATCCAGCCCCAGCATTTT. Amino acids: CASSSRDGYIQPQHF.

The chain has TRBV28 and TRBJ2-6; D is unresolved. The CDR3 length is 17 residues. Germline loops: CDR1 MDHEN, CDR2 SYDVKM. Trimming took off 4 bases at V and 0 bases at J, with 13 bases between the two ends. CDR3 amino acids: CASSSPTPFSGANVLTF. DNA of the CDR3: TGTGCCAGCAGTTCCCCGACTCCGTTCTCTGGGGCCAACGTCCTGACTTTC.

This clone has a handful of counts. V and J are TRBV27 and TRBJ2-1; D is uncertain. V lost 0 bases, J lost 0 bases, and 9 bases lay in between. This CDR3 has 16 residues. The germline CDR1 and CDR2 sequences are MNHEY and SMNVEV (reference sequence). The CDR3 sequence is CASSLSEANSYNEQFF. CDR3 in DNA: TGTGCCAGCAGTTTATCTGAGGCAAACTCCTACAATGAGCAGTTCTTC.

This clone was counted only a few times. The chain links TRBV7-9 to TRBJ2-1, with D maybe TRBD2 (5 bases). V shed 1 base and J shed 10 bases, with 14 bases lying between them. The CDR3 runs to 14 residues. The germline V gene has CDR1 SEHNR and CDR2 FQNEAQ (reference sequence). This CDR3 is CASSLGGAATEQFF. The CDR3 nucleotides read TGTGCCAGCAGCTTAGGGGGAGCCGCCACGGAGCAGTTCTTC.

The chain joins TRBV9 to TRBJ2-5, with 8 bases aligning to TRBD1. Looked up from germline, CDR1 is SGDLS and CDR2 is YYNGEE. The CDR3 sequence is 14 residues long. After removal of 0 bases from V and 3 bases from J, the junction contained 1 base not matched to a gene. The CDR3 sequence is CASSVGQGKETQYF. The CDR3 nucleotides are TGTGCCAGCAGCGTAGGACAGGGGAAAGAGACCCAGTACTTC.

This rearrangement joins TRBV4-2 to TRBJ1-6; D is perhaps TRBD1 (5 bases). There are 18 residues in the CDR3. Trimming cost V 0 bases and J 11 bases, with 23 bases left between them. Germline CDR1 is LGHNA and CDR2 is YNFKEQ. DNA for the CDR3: TGTGCCAGCAGCCAAGATGTGGCAGGGTCTAGTAGCCGCCCACCCCTCCACTTT. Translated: CASSQDVAGSSSRPPLHF.

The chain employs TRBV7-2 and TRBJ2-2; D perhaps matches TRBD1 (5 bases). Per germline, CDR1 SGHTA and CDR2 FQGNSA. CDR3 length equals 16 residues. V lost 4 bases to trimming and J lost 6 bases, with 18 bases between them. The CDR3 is CASSSDKRITAGELFF. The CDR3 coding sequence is TGTGCCAGCAGCTCGGACAAGAGGATAACGGCCGGGGAGCTGTTTTTT.